The present T cell receptor (beta chain) was sequenced within a study of blood T cell repertoires in COVID-19. The wider study: Samples came from the United States, Italy and Spain, spanning acute and convalescent COVID-19. PBMCs, B-cell-depleted T cells, or T cells provided the cDNA or gDNA that made up the material.

Per the study methods: The authors estimated nucleated cell counts from reference gene primer amplification. Method: immunoSEQ multiplex PCR; TCRdb's copy keeps in-frame clones and lacks some. The V and J calls and clone size were taken over from that table, and D and trimming were inferred from the DNA. The sample comprises around 210,000 clones, 84% of which are singletons, and roughly 13% rests with the top ten. This receptor was identified in a human donor in a cohort sampled during active COVID-19. The sequencing sample was made of peripheral blood.

CDR3 loop: CASSLVAPPTTGLYF. CDR3 coding DNA: TGTGCCAGCAGCTTAGTAGCGCCCCCCACGACAGGTTTATATTTT. The rearrangement uses TRBV7-2 and TRBJ1-3; D is perhaps TRBD1 (6 bases). The CDR3 contains 15 residues. Germline V CDR1 and CDR2: SGHTA, FQGNSA. V lost 1 base to trimming and J lost 14 bases, with 21 bases between them.